The clone carrying this TCR beta chain was seen only once. As yet, its antigen is unknown. The sample is drawn from a study of cytomegalovirus exposure and HLA in healthy donors. Trimming left V 6 bases short and J 6 bases short, with 15 bases between. CDR3 size: 13 residues. Germline values: CDR1 SNHLY, CDR2 FYNNEI. Overall study results and limits: Among TCR beta chains, those listed as cytomegalovirus-associated numbered around 160. The finding came from a later analysis; first-cohort TCR clusters tended to co-occur in the 110 or so validation repertoires. Reports indicated that the classifier achieved high specificity and sensitivity in diagnosing cytomegalovirus status.

Produced via immunoSEQ multiplex PCR; TCRdb's table is partial and in-frame only. The table has roughly 76,000 clones, approximately 93% seen once. The material sequenced was PBMCs. The rearrangement joins TRBV2 to TRBJ2-7; tentatively, D is TRBD1 (6 bases). The sequence came from a man aged 18 to 29 in good health and CMV-seropositive. The chain's CDR3 is CASSLDQGSEQYF. DNA of the CDR3: TGTGCCAGCAGCCTGGACCAGGGGTCCGAGCAGTACTTC.